This T cell receptor (beta chain) was identified during a study of cytomegalovirus exposure and HLA in healthy donors. About this clone: Its matching antigen is unknown.

PCR involved 60 Vbeta and 13 Jbeta primers. TCRdb keeps only in-frame clones here, not all; method: immunoSEQ multiplex PCR. The sample yields over 100,000 clones, nearly 75% seen once. Study conclusions and caveats: About 90% or about 30% of the time was how often most TCR beta V segments were productive, according to an earlier analysis. In vitro assays verified that a few CMV-associated chains recognized CMV antigens specifically. Reports credit the classifier with highly specific, highly sensitive diagnosis of cytomegalovirus status.

The receptor was derived from a young man in good health and CMV-seropositive. Sequenced sample: PBMCs.

The CDR3 reads CASSPTEQATEAFF. In nucleotides, the CDR3 is TGTGCCAGCTCACCAACTGAGCAGGCGACTGAAGCTTTCTTT. The genes are TRBV18 and TRBJ1-1; D gene uncertain. With 2 bases removed from V and 5 bases from J, the gap between germline ends came to 12 bases. This CDR3 is built from 14 residues. Germline-derived CDR1 and CDR2 are KGHSH and LQKENI.